The entry below gives a single T cell receptor beta chain sequence along with its context. The antigen is not known. The junction shows a germline mismatch at one end, possibly a read error. The authors extracted RNA and reverse transcribed it into cDNA as the sequencing template. Assay: immunoSEQ multiplex PCR; the TCRdb copy retains only in-frame clones and omits some. The sample contains hundreds of thousands of clones, around 65% of which appear only once. The sample's treatment: oral pan-JAK inhibitor, 5-10 mg twice daily. The CDR3 spans 13 residues. Germline V gives CDR1 MNHNY, CDR2 SVGAGI (reference sequence). These data come from a study of CD8+ T cells in alopecia areata. As for the study in general: Those patients who were treated received oral tofacitinib, which was given at 5 to 10 mg twice daily for moderate-to-severe alopecia areata. Study-level results: Scalp data also include sequences from resident alphabeta T cells of normal skin. Only one nonresponder was present, which leaves the link between baseline CD8+ expansion and response uncertain. Many expanded lesional clones stayed in scalp and blood while on tofacitinib.

The chain uses TRBV6-6 and TRBJ2-7; D is perhaps TRBD2 (6 bases). This receptor was taken from a human donor with alopecia areata. Sequenced material: CD4+ T cells sorted from blood, taken at week 44, from a patient treated with tofacitinib. CDR3: CASSRGLSSEQYF. CDR3 DNA sequence: TGTGCCAGCAGTCGGGGACTGTCCTCCGAGCAGTACTTC.